This TCR beta chain is drawn from a study of blood T cell repertoires in COVID-19. The CDR3 runs 14 residues. CDR1 and CDR2 (germline): KGHSH, LQKENI. Trimming at V came to 5 bases and at J to 3 bases, leaving 6 bases not matched to a gene. In the source study's methods: Nucleated cell number was recorded as an estimate derived from reference gene primer amplification. Assay used: immunoSEQ multiplex PCR; TCRdb lists only in-frame clones, some missing. That table gives V, J and clone size, and the DNA gave D and trimming. The profile covers roughly 330,000 clones, with 87% appearing a single time and just over 9.5% taken by the ten largest.

The TCR comes from a man aged 30 to 39 with COVID-19, enrolled during active disease. The chain recombines TRBV18 with TRBJ2-7, with TRBD1 matching over 8 bases. Specimen: peripheral blood. CDR3 nucleotide sequence: TGTGCCAGCTCAACCGGGACAGGCTTCTACGAGCAGTACTTC. The encoded protein is CASSTGTGFYEQYF.